These 10 T cell receptor beta chains were all obtained from the same sample, sequenced in a study of T cell repertoires in cytomegalovirus infection. These receptors have no known antigen. TCRdb redid the calling of the reads with MiXCR, one entry per CDR3 protein. The sample lists under 40,000 distinct CDR3 sequences, over 50% occurring once. Material: CD8+ T cells from cultured PBMCs, obtained from culture after CMV antigen stimulation. The origin of the receptors is a human donor in good health (CMV status not recorded). Some clones in this sample may be carry-over from other donors' samples.

This chain joins TRBV7-6 and TRBJ1-1; D is unclear. Germline-derived CDR1 and CDR2 are SGHVS and FNYEAQ. Trimming took off 7 bases at V and 4 bases at J, with 13 bases between the two ends. The CDR3 is 13 residues long. Written as DNA, the CDR3 is TGTGCCAGCATGAGAGGGAGTACCACTGAAGCTTTCTTT. It translates to CASMRGSTTEAFF.

The CDR3 is CASSLIDRNEKLFF. As DNA, the CDR3 is TGTGCCAGCAGCTTAATCGACCGGAATGAAAAACTGTTTTTT. The genes are TRBV7-2 and TRBJ1-4; no reliable D call. V was clipped by 2 bases and J by 5 bases, with 9 bases between them. Germline CDR1 and CDR2: SGHTA and FQGNSA. This CDR3 comprises 14 residues.

This clonotype was recorded many times. The chain joins TRBV11-2 to TRBJ1-1, with no clear D. This CDR3 is built from 15 residues. The V end lost 2 bases, the J end lost 0 bases, and 10 bases lay between the germline ends. The germline CDR1 and CDR2 sequences are SGHAT and FQNNGV. The DNA for the CDR3 is TGTGCCAGCAGCTTAAAAGCCGGGGTGAACACTGAAGCTTTCTTT. Translating it yields CASSLKAGVNTEAFF.

The chain combines TRBV7-6 with TRBJ2-1; 7 bases map to TRBD1. CDR1 and CDR2 from the germline V gene are SGHVS and FNYEAQ. The CDR3 runs to 16 residues. Trimming cost V 4 bases and J 2 bases; bases outside gene matches: 8. The CDR3 nucleotides read TGTGCCAGCAGCTCACGGGACAGAGGAACCTACAATGAGCAGTTCTTC. It yields the protein CASSSRDRGTYNEQFF.

The chain joins TRBV27 to TRBJ1-1, with 10 positions matching TRBD1. The V segment lost 3 bases and the J segment 6 bases; nucleotides outside the gene matches: 1. Germline CDR1 MNHEY, CDR2 SMNVEV (reference sequence). The CDR3 length is 13 residues. CDR3 nucleotide sequence: TGTGCCAGCAGTTTCGGACAGGGGGCTGAAGCTTTCTTT. Its protein product is CASSFGQGAEAFF.

The V gene is TRBV12-3 or TRBV12-4, the J gene TRBJ1-5; 9 bases line up with TRBD1. CDR3 length: 14 residues. J was trimmed by 6 bases and V by 6 bases; bases with no gene match: 6. CDR3 DNA sequence: TGTGCCAGCAGCCACAGGGGGCGCGGTCAGCCCCAGCATTTT. It specifies CASSHRGRGQPQHF.

This rearrangement joins TRBV5-6 to TRBJ2-7; D assignment may be TRBD1 or TRBD2 (5 bases each). The germline gives CDR1 SGHDT, CDR2 YYEEEE. V was shortened by 3 bases and J by 1 base, with 17 bases between the two germline ends. CDR3 length: 16 amino acids. The CDR3 DNA is TGTGCCAGCAGCTCCACCTGGGGGTTGATTTCCTACGAGCAGTACTTC. It codes for CASSSTWGLISYEQYF.

The chain recombines TRBV4-1 with TRBJ2-2; 8 nucleotides line up with TRBD2. V lost 4 bases, J lost 1 base, and 14 bases stayed unmatched. Germline values: CDR1 MGHRA, CDR2 YSYEKL. The CDR3 is 19 amino acids. CDR3 nucleotides: TGCGCCAGCAGCCGAGGACTAGCCTACACTACCAGGAACACCGGGGAGCTGTTTTTT. As protein: CASSRGLAYTTRNTGELFF.

V usage is TRBV19 and J usage is TRBJ1-5; the D is unclear. CDR3 length: 14 residues. CDR1 is LNHDA and CDR2 is SQIVND in the germline V gene (reference sequence). Trimming shortened V by 3 bases and J by 0 bases, and 6 bases separated the two germline ends. The CDR3 region is CASSIAASNQPQHF. In DNA form, the CDR3 reads TGTGCCAGTAGTATCGCGGCTAGCAATCAGCCCCAGCATTTT.

The CDR3 loop is CASSLGNMNTEAFF. DNA for the CDR3: TGTGCCAGCAGTCTCGGTAATATGAACACTGAAGCTTTCTTT. The chain carries TRBV6-5 and TRBJ1-1; D is unresolved. The CDR3 covers 14 residues. Trimming removed 5 bases at V and 0 bases at J, with 10 bases between. The germline gives CDR1 MNHEY, CDR2 SVGAGI.